A single sample gave rise to the 22 T cell receptor beta chains below, sequenced in a study of neurological immune-mediated disorders. TCRdb reanalysed the 5' RACE reads using MiXCR and keeps one entry per CDR3 protein. The sample holds about 52,000 distinct CDR3 sequences, approximately 3.8% seen once. Source material: PBMCs. The receptors stem from a man aged 25-45 years with multiple sclerosis.

This clonotype was seen many times. The chain combines TRBV28 with TRBJ2-5; D possibly matches TRBD1 or TRBD2 (5 bases each). V lost 10 bases, J lost 4 bases, and 19 bases lay in between. Germline V gives CDR1 MDHEN, CDR2 SYDVKM. This CDR3 spans 14 amino acids. The CDR3 is CATNRLGVGETQYF. Written as DNA, the CDR3 is TGTGCCACAAACCGGTTGGGGGTAGGAGAGACCCAGTACTTC.

This clonotype has ten or more counts. The rearrangement uses TRBV5-1 and TRBJ2-7; 9 bases align to TRBD1. With 4 bases clipped from V and 2 bases from J, the junction kept 7 bases outside the gene matches. The CDR3 is 15 amino acids. Germline CDR1 and CDR2: SGHRS and YFSETQ. CDR3 residues: CASSLVGTGPYEQYF. CDR3 sequence (DNA): TGCGCCAGCAGCCTGGTAGGGACAGGGCCCTACGAGCAGTACTTC. Together with reference TRBV5-1 and TRBJ2-7, the CDR3 gives the full variable domain: KAGVTQTPRYLIKTRGQQVTLSCSPISGHRSVSWYQQTPGQGLQFLFEYFSETQRNKGNFPGRFSGRQFSNSRSEMNVSTLELGDSALYLCASSLVGTGPYEQYFGPGTRLTVT.

This clonotype was counted ten times or more. CDR3 protein: CASTLGLGTDTQYF. The DNA of the CDR3 is TGTGCCAGCACCTTGGGACTTGGCACAGATACGCAGTATTTT. The V and J genes are TRBV12-3 or TRBV12-4 and TRBJ2-3; maybe TRBD2 (6 bases). V was pared by 7 bases and J by 1 base, with 12 bases between. This CDR3 is built from 14 residues.

As regards this clonotype: One junction end does not reproduce the germline sequence, and a read error may be involved. V usage is TRBV12-3 or TRBV12-4 and J usage is TRBJ1-6; unclear D gene. CDR3 length equals 12 residues. The CDR3 DNA is TGTGCCAGCAGTTTTGGGAATTCACCCCTCAACTTT. This codes for CASSFGNSPLNF.

This clonotype was detected many times. This rearrangement joins TRBV4-1 to TRBJ2-7, with a weak D call TRBD1 (6 bases). The CDR3 sequence is 17 residues long. From germline, CDR1 is MGHRA and CDR2 YSYEKL. Deletions cut 2 bases from V and 0 bases from J, with 17 bases between. The CDR3 loop reads CASSQSPSGALSYEQYF. DNA of the CDR3: TGCGCCAGCAGCCAATCCCCCTCAGGGGCCCTCTCCTACGAGCAGTACTTC.

This clonotype was found many times. This chain connects TRBV12-3 or TRBV12-4 to TRBJ1-1, with D unclear. V lost 5 bases and J lost 3, with 7 bases in between. The length of the CDR3 is 12 residues. The DNA of the CDR3 is TGTGCCAGCAGTCGTGGGGACACTGAAGCTTTCTTT. It codes for CASSRGDTEAFF.

This clonotype was detected many times. The V call is TRBV20-1, the J call TRBJ2-5, with 9 bases aligning to TRBD2. The CDR3 has 15 amino acids. Per the germline V gene, CDR1 is DFQATT and CDR2 is SNEGSKA (reference sequence). Trimming took 5 bases from V and 4 from J; bases not matched to a gene: 11. CDR3 protein: CSAGLRSGGAETQYF. CDR3 DNA: TGCAGTGCTGGACTACGTAGCGGGGGTGCAGAGACCCAGTACTTC.

In its sample, this clonotype was seen many times. The J gene is TRBJ1-1, the V gene TRBV29-1; 10 bases map to TRBD1. Germline V gene data show CDR1 as SQVTM and CDR2 as ANQGSEA. The CDR3 length is 14 residues. Trimming at V came to 3 bases and at J to 5 bases, leaving 6 bases not matched to a gene. CDR3: CSVEGQGPRTEAFF. The CDR3 nucleotides are TGCAGCGTTGAGGGACAGGGGCCAAGAACTGAAGCTTTCTTT.

This clonotype occurred many times. The V gene is TRBV29-1, the J gene TRBJ1-1; 9 bases fit TRBD1. The trim removed 3 bases at V and 0 bases at J, leaving 5 bases unmatched. Germline V CDR1 and CDR2: SQVTM, ANQGSEA. The CDR3 spans 15 residues. This chain's CDR3 is CSVDVTGGMNTEAFF. In DNA form, the CDR3 reads TGCAGCGTTGATGTCACAGGGGGCATGAACACTGAAGCTTTCTTT.

This clonotype was recorded at least ten times. The genes are TRBV11-2 and TRBJ1-4; D ambiguous. V was trimmed by 4 bases and J by 4 bases, leaving 13 bases between them. This CDR3 spans 15 amino acids. The germline gives CDR1 SGHAT, CDR2 FQNNGV. The CDR3 DNA follows: TGTGCCAGCAGCTCCGGGTCGGTTAGTAATGAAAAACTGTTTTTT. It specifies CASSSGSVSNEKLFF.

The table lists this clonotype with many counts. V usage is TRBV20-1 and J usage is TRBJ1-6; the match to TRBD1 covers 7 bases. V trimming: 3 bases; J trimming: 5 bases; junction bases outside the gene matches: 1. CDR3 length equals 13 residues. CDR1 is DFQATT, CDR2 SNEGSKA, per germline (reference sequence). CDR3 residues: CSARGQNNSPLHF. The CDR3, as DNA: TGCAGTGCTAGGGGACAGAATAATTCACCCCTCCACTTT.

This clonotype was seen many times. V and J are TRBV3-1 and TRBJ2-7, with 8 bases identical to TRBD2. With 1 base clipped from V and 0 bases from J, the junction kept 8 bases outside the gene matches. This CDR3 comprises 17 residues. CDR1 is LGHDT, CDR2 YNNKEL, per germline (reference sequence). The CDR3 protein is CASSQVSSGGSSYEQYF. DNA for the CDR3: TGTGCCAGCAGCCAAGTCTCGTCGGGGGGGAGCTCCTACGAGCAGTACTTC.

This clonotype was counted between two and nine times. CDR3 nucleotides: TGTGCCAGCAGCCAAGGAGACCAAAGGGGGAACATTCAGTACTTC. Translated, it gives CASSQGDQRGNIQYF. V is TRBV3-1 and J is TRBJ2-4, with D tentatively TRBD1 (6 bases). V lost 1 base and J lost 7, with 14 bases in between. Germline CDR1 and CDR2: LGHDT and YNNKEL (reference sequence). The CDR3 has 15 residues.

The sample holds many counts of this clonotype. This sequence joins TRBV2 and TRBJ1-2, with a weak D call TRBD1 (5 bases). Germline CDR1 reads SNHLY; CDR2 reads FYNNEI. The CDR3 spans 14 residues. Trimming took off 0 bases at V and 8 bases at J, with 13 bases between the two ends. Here the CDR3 reads CASSEAATGYGYTF. In DNA, the CDR3 is TGTGCCAGCAGTGAAGCGGCCACAGGTTACGGCTACACCTTC. The whole variable domain, filled in from reference TRBV2 and TRBJ1-2, reads EPEVTQTPSHQVTQMGQEVILRCVPISNHLYFYWYRQILGQKVEFLVSFYNNEISEKSEIFDDQFSVERPDGSNFTLKIRSTKLEDSAMYFCASSEAATGYGYTFGSGTRLTVV.

The table lists this clonotype with many counts. V and J are TRBV7-8 and TRBJ1-2, with TRBD1 matching 7 bases. Germline values: CDR1 SGHVS, CDR2 FQNEAQ. This CDR3 spans 14 amino acids. Trimming removed 1 base from V and 4 bases from J; junction bases left unmatched: 3. CDR3 amino acids: CASSLEGQTYGYTF. CDR3 DNA sequence: TGTGCCAGCAGCTTAGAGGGACAGACCTATGGCTACACCTTC.

The chain recombines TRBV9 with TRBJ2-7; 10 bases are a match to TRBD1. This CDR3 region has 15 residues. V shed 2 bases and J 4 bases; nucleotides not matched to a gene: 6. Germline V gene sequence: CDR1 SGDLS, CDR2 YYNGEE. The CDR3 loop reads CASSVGQGIGYEQYF. CDR3 nucleotides: TGTGCCAGCAGCGTGGGACAGGGGATTGGGTACGAGCAGTACTTC.

This clonotype was recorded a few times. DNA of the CDR3: TGTGCCAGCAGCTTAAGAGGGAGGAACACCGGGGAGCTGTTTTTT. This encodes CASSLRGRNTGELFF. The rearrangement uses TRBV7-8 and TRBJ2-2; weak D call: TRBD2 (5 bases). Germline V lookup: CDR1 SGHVS, CDR2 FQNEAQ. This CDR3 is 15 amino acids long. V was trimmed by 2 bases and J by 1 base, leaving 8 bases between them.

This clonotype occurred many times. The rearrangement links TRBV5-6 to TRBJ2-2, with TRBD2 matching over 7 bases. Losses at the gene ends were 4 bases for V and 5 bases for J; bases not matched to a gene: 5. Germline V CDR1 and CDR2: SGHDT, YYEEEE. This CDR3 is built from 14 residues. CDR3 sequence reads: CASSVSGNTGELFF. In DNA, the CDR3 is TGTGCCAGCAGCGTCAGCGGGAATACCGGGGAGCTGTTTTTT.

Ten or more counts support this clonotype. V usage is TRBV28 and J usage is TRBJ1-1; D uncertain. Germline lookup yields CDR1 MDHEN and CDR2 SYDVKM. V lost 5 bases to trimming and J lost 7 bases, with 8 bases between them. The CDR3 has 11 amino acids. The CDR3, as DNA: TGTGCCAGCAGTACCCCAGGTGAAGCTTTCTTT. As protein: CASSTPGEAFF. The full variable domain, in which reference TRBV28 and TRBJ1-1 provide the parts outside the CDR3, is DVKVTQSSRYLVKRTGEKVFLECVQDMDHENMFWYRQDPGLGLRLIYFSYDVKMKEKGDIPEGYSVSREKKERFSLILESASTNQTSMYLCASSTPGEAFFGQGTRLTVV.

This clonotype came up many times. V and J are TRBV10-3 and TRBJ1-5; D perhaps matches TRBD1 (6 bases). Trimming stripped 5 bases from V and 0 bases from J, with 8 bases between. In germline, CDR1 is ENHRY, CDR2 SYGVKD. This CDR3 region has 14 residues. This CDR3 is CAISRTDSNQPQHF. The CDR3 nucleotides are TGTGCCATCAGTAGGACAGATAGCAATCAGCCCCAGCATTTT.

This clonotype was seen at least ten times. The rearrangement uses TRBV28 and TRBJ2-1, with D possibly being TRBD1 or TRBD2 (5 bases each). This CDR3 spans 14 amino acids. V gave up 6 bases and J gave up 5 bases, with 14 bases separating them. CDR1 and CDR2 (germline): MDHEN, SYDVKM. CDR3 sequence reads: CASRSGTANNEQFF. DNA of the CDR3: TGTGCCAGCAGGTCCGGGACGGCGAACAATGAGCAGTTCTTC.

This clonotype has at least ten counts. V gene TRBV5-1 combines with J gene TRBJ2-7; 11 positions agree with TRBD1. This CDR3 contains 14 residues. The V gene end was trimmed by 4 bases and the J gene end by 3 bases; junction bases not matched to a gene: 3. The germline gives CDR1 SGHRS, CDR2 YFSETQ. This CDR3 is CASSGGQGGYEQYF. The CDR3, as DNA: TGCGCCAGCAGCGGGGGACAGGGGGGCTACGAGCAGTACTTC.